The sequence of this T cell receptor beta chain was determined in a study of blood T cell repertoires in COVID-19. Study as a whole: Acute and convalescent COVID-19 samples came from the United States, Italy and Spain. Sources were T cells, B-cell-depleted T cells, or PBMCs; the material itself was cDNA or gDNA.

This CDR3 comprises 16 residues. The V gene end was trimmed by 0 bases and the J gene end by 4 bases; junction bases not matched to a gene: 7. Germline loops: CDR1 MNHEY, CDR2 SVGEGT. Authors' data handling: The assay estimated nucleated cells by amplifying reference gene primers. The protocol was immunoSEQ multiplex PCR, while the TCRdb copy is restricted to in-frame clones and leaves out a portion. That table furnishes V, J and clone size, whereas the DNA furnished D and trimming. The repertoire holds about 100,000 clones, roughly 84% seen once, with roughly 12% in the top ten. Sequenced sample: peripheral blood. This TCR derives from a human donor in a cohort sampled during active COVID-19. The genes are TRBV6-2 or TRBV6-3 and TRBJ2-3; 7 positions agree with TRBD2. CDR3 protein: CASSYSWREPADTQYF. CDR3 nucleotides: TGTGCCAGCAGTTACTCGTGGCGGGAGCCCGCAGATACGCAGTATTTT.